This paragraph covers one T cell receptor beta chain sequence. Its antigen is not identified. Extraction and reverse transcription of RNA yielded cDNA as the sequencing template. Repertoires were generated with immunoSEQ multiplex PCR, while TCRdb's copy carries only in-frame clones and drops some. The top ten hold around 5.7% of the sample, which has more than 95,000 clones, 61% seen once. Trimming at V came to 3 bases and at J to 3 bases, leaving 11 bases not matched to a gene. Germline V gene lookup returns CDR1 SQVTM and CDR2 ANQGSEA. The CDR3 is 17 amino acids. This entry belongs to a study of CD8+ T cells in alopecia areata. The overall study: Treatment comprised oral tofacitinib, 5 to 10 mg twice daily, in treated patients. Once tofacitinib had been taken for 6 to 18 months, 6 months off drug followed. Findings and caveats of the study: Many expanded lesional clones persisted in scalp and blood during tofacitinib.

Treatment noted: oral pan-JAK inhibitor, 5-10 mg twice daily. Samples from alopecia areata patients were lesional scalp punch biopsies and peripheral blood. The sample was CD4+ T cells sorted from blood, taken at week 4, from a patient treated with tofacitinib. This rearrangement joins TRBV29-1 to TRBJ2-6; TRBD1 agrees at 7 bases. The receptor was derived from a human donor with alopecia areata. The CDR3 region is CSVDDGVQGVGANVLTF. For the CDR3, the DNA is TGCAGCGTTGATGACGGGGTTCAGGGGGTTGGGGCCAACGTCCTGACTTTC.